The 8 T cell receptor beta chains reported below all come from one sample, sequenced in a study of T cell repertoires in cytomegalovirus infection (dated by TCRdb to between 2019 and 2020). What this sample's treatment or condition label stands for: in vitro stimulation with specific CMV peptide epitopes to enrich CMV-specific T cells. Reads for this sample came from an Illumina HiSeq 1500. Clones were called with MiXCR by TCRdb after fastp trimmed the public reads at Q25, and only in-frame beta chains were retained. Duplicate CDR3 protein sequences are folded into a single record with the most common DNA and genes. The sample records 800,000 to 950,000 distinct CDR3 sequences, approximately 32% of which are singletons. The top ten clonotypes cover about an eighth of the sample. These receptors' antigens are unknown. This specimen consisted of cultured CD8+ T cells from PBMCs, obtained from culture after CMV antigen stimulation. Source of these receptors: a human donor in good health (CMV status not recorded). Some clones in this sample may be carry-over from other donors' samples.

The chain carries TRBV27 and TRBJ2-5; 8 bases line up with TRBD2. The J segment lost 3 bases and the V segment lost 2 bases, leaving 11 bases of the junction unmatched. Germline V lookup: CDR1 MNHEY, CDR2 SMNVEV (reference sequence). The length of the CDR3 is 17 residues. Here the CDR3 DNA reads TGTGCCAGCAGTTTAGTGTTCCGGGGGGGGGCAGAAGAGACCCAGTACTTC. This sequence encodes CASSLVFRGGAEETQYF.

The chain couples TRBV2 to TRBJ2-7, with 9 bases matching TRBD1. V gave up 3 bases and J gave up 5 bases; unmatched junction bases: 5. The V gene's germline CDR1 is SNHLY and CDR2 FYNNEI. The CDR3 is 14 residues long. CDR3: CASSETGGSNEQYF. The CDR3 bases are TGTGCCAGCAGTGAGACAGGGGGTAGCAACGAGCAGTACTTC.

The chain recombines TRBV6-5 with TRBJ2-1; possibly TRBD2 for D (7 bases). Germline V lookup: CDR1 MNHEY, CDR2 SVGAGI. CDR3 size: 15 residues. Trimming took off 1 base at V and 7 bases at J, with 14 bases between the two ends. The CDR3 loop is CASSYFGGANNEQFF. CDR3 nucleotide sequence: TGTGCCAGCAGTTACTTTGGGGGGGCCAATAATGAGCAGTTCTTC.

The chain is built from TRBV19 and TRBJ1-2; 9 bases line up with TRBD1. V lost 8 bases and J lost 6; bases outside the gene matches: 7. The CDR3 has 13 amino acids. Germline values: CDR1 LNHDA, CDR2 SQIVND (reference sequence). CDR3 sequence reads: CASSNRGRDGYTF. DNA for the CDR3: TGTGCCAGTTCAAACAGGGGGCGAGATGGCTACACCTTC. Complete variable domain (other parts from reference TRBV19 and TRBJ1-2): DGGITQSPKYLFRKEGQNVTLSCEQNLNHDAMYWYRQDPGQGLRLIYYSQIVNDFQKGDIAEGYSVSREKKESFPLTVTSAQKNPTAFYLCASSNRGRDGYTFGSGTRLTVV.

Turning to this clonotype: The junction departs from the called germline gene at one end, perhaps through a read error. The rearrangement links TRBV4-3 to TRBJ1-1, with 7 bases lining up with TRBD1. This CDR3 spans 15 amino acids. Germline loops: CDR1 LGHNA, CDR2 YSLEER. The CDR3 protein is CASSQDRRQGPEAFF. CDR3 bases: TGCGCCAGCAGTCAAGATCGACGACAGGGCCCTGAAGCTTTCTTT.

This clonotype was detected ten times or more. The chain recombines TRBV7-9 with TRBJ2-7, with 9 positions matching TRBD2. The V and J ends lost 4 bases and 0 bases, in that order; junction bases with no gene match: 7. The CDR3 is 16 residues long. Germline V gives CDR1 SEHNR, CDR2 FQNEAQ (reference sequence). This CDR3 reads CASSSPTSGSSYEQYF. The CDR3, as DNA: TGTGCCAGCAGCTCCCCGACTAGCGGTAGCTCCTACGAGCAGTACTTC.

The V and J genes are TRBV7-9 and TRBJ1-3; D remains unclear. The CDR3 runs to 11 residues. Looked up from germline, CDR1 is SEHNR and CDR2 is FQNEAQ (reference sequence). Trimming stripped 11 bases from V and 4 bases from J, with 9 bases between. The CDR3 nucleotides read TGTGCCCTGACGAACGGAAACACCATATATTTT. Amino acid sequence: CALTNGNTIYF.

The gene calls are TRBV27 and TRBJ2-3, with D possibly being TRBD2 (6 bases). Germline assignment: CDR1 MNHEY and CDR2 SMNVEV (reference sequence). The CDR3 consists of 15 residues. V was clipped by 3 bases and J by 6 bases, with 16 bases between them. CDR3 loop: CASSLRRGITDTQYF. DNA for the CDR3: TGTGCCAGCAGTTTGCGACGCGGGATCACGGATACGCAGTATTTT.